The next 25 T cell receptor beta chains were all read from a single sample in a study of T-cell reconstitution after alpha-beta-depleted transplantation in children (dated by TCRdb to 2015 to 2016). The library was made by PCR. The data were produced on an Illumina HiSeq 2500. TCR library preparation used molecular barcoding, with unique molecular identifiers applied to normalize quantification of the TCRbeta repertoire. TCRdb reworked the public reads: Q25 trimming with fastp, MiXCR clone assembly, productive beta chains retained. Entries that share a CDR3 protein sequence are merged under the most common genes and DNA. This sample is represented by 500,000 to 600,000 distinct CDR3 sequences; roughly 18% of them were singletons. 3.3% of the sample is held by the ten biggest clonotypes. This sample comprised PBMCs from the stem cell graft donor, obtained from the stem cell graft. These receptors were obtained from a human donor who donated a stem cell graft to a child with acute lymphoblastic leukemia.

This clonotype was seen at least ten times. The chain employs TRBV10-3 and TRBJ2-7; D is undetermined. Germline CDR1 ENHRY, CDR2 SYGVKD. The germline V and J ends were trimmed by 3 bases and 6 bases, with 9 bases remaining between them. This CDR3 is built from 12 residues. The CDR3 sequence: CAISEHSTEQYF. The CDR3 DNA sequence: TGTGCCATCAGTGAACATAGCACCGAGCAGTACTTC.

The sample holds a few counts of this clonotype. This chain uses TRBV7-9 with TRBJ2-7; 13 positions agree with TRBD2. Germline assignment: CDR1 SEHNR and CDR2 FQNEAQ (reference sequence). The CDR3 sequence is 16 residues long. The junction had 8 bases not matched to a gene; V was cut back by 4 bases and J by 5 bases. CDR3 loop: CASSSVGLAGDHEQYF. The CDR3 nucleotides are TGTGCCAGCAGCTCCGTCGGACTAGCGGGAGATCACGAGCAGTACTTC.

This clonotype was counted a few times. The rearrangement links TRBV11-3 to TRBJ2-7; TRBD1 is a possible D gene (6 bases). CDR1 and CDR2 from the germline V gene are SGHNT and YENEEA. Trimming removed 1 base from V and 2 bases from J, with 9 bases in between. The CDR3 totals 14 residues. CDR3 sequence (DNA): TGTGCCAGCAGCTTAGGGGACAAGCCCTACGAGCAGTACTTC. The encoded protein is CASSLGDKPYEQYF.

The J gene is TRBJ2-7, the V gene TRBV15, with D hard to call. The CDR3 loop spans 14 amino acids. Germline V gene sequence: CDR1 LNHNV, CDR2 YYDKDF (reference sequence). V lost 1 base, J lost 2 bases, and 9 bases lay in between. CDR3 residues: CATSRGGRTYEQYF. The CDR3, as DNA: TGTGCCACCAGCAGAGGCGGACGGACCTACGAGCAGTACTTC. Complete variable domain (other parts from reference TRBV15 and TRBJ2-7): DAMVIQNPRYQVTQFGKPVTLSCSQTLNHNVMYWYQQKSSQAPKLLFHYYDKDFNNEADTPDNFQSRRPNTSFCFLDIRSPGLGDTAMYLCATSRGGRTYEQYFGPGTRLTVT.

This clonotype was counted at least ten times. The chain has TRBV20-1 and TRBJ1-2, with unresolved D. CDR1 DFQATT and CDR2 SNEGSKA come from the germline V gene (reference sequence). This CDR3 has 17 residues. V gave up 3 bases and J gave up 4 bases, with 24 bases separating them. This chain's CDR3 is CSARQEQFPYYSYGYTF. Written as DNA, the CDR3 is TGCAGTGCTAGGCAGGAACAGTTCCCCTACTACTCCTATGGCTACACCTTC.

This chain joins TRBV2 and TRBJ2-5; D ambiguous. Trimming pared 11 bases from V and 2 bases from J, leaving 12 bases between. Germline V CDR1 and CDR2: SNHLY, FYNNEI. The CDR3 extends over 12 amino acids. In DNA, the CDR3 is TGTGCCTCATTGGCTCTTCAAGAGACCCAGTACTTC. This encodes CASLALQETQYF.

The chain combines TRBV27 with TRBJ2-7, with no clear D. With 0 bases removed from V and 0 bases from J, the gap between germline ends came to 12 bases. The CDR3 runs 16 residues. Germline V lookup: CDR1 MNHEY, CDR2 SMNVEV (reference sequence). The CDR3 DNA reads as TGTGCCAGCAGTTTATCGGGCGGAGCCCTCTCCTACGAGCAGTACTTC. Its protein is CASSLSGGALSYEQYF.

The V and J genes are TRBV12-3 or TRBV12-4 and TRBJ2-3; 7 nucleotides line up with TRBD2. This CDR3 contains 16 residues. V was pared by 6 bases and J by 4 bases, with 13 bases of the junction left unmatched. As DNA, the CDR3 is TGTGCCAGCAGACCAGGACTAGGAGCTGCCCCAGATACGCAGTATTTT. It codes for CASRPGLGAAPDTQYF.

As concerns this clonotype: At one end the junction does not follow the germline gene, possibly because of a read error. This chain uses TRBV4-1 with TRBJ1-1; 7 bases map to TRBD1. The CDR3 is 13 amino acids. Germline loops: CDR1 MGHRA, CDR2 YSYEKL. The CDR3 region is CATSDRMNTEAFF. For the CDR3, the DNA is TGTGCCACCTCGGACAGGATGAACACTGAAGCTTTCTTT.

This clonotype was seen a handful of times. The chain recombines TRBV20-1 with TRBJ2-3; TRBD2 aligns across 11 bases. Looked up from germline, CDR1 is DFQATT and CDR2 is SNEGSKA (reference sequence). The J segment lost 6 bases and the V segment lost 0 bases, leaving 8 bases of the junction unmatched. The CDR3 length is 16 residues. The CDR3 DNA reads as TGCAGTGCTAGAGAACTATCTAGCGGGAGGTGGGATACGCAGTATTTT. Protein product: CSARELSSGRWDTQYF.

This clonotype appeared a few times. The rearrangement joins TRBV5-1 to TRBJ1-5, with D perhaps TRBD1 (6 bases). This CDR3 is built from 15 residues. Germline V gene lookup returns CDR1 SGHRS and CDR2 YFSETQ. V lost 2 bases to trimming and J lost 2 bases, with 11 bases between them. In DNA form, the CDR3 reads TGCGCCAGCAGCTTTGCCCCAGGGGGCAATCAGCCCCAGCATTTT. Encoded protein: CASSFAPGGNQPQHF.

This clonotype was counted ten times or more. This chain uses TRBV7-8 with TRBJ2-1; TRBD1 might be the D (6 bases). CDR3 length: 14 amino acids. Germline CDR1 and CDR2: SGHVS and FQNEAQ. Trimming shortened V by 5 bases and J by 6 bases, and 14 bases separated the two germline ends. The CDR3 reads CASSPQGISNEQFF. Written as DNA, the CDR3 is TGTGCCAGCAGCCCCCAGGGGATAAGCAATGAGCAGTTCTTC. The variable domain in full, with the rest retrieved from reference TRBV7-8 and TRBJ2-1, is GAGVSQSPRYKVAKRGQDVALRCDPISGHVSLFWYQQALGQGPEFLTYFQNEAQLDKSGLPSDRFFAERPEGSVSTLKIQRTQQEDSAVYLCASSPQGISNEQFFGPGTRLTVL.

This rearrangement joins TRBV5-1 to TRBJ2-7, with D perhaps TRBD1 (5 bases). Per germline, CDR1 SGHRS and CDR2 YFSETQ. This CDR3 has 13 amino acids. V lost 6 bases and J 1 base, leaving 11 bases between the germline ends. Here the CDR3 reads CASTFGASYEQYF. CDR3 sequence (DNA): TGCGCCAGCACCTTTGGGGCATCCTACGAGCAGTACTTC.

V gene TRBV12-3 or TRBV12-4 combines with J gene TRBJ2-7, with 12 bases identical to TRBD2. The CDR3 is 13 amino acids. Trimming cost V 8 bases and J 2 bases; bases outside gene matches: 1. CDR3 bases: TGTGCCAGCCGACTAGCGGGAGCCTACGAGCAGTACTTC. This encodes CASRLAGAYEQYF.

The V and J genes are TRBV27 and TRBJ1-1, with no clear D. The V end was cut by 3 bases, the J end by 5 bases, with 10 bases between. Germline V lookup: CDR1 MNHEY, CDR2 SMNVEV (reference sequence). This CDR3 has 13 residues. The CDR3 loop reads CASSFTGRTEAFF. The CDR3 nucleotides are TGTGCCAGCAGTTTCACGGGGAGGACTGAAGCTTTCTTT.

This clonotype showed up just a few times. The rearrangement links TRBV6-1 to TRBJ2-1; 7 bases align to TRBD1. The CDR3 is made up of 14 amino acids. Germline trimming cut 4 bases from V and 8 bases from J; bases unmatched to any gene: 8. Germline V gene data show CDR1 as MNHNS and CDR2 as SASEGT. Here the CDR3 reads CASSGLGQEDEQFF. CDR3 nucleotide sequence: TGTGCCAGCAGTGGTTTAGGACAGGAGGATGAGCAGTTCTTC.

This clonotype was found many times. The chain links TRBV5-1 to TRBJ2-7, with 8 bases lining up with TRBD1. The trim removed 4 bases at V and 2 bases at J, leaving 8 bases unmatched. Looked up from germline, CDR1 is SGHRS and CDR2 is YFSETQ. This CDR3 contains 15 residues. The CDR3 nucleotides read TGCGCCAGCAGCCCCGGGACAGGAGATGCCTACGAGCAGTACTTC. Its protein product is CASSPGTGDAYEQYF. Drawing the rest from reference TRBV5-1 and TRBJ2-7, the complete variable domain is KAGVTQTPRYLIKTRGQQVTLSCSPISGHRSVSWYQQTPGQGLQFLFEYFSETQRNKGNFPGRFSGRQFSNSRSEMNVSTLELGDSALYLCASSPGTGDAYEQYFGPGTRLTVT.

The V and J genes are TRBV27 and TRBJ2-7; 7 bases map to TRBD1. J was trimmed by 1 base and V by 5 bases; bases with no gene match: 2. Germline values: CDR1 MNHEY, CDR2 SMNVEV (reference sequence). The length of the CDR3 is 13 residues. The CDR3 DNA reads TGTGCCAGCAGTGAGGGGGCTTCCTACGAGCAGTACTTC. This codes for CASSEGASYEQYF.

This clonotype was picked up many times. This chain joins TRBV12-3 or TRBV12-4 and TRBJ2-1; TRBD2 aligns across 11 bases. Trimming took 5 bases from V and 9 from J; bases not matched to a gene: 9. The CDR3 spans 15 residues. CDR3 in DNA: TGTGCCAGCAGTCCATTAGCGGGAGGGAGGGGTGAGCAGTTCTTC. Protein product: CASSPLAGGRGEQFF.

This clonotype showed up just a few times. CDR3 loop: CSVGGQGGEQYF. The CDR3 nucleotides read TGCAGCGTTGGCGGACAGGGGGGCGAGCAGTACTTC. This rearrangement joins TRBV29-1 to TRBJ2-7; 10 bases map to TRBD1. This CDR3 has 12 residues. CDR1 SQVTM and CDR2 ANQGSEA come from the germline V gene. The junction had 3 bases not matched to a gene; V was cut back by 4 bases and J by 6 bases.

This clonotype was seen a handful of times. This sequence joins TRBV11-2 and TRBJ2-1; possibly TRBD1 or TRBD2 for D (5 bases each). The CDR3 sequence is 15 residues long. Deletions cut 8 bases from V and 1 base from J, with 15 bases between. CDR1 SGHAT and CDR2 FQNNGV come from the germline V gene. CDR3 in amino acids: CASARGRISYNEQFF. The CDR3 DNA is TGTGCCAGCGCGAGGGGCAGAATTTCCTACAATGAGCAGTTCTTC.

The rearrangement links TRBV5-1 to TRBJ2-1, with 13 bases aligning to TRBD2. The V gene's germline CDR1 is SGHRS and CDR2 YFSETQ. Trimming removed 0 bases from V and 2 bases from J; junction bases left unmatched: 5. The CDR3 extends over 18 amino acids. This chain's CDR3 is CASSLAPTSGRAYNEQFF. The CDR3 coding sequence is TGCGCCAGCAGCTTGGCCCCTACTAGCGGGAGGGCCTACAATGAGCAGTTCTTC.

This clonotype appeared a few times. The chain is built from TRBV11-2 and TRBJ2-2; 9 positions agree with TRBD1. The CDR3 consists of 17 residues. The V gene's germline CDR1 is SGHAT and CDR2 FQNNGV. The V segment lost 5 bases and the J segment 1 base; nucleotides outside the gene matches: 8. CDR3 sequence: CASSPRAGQGNTGELFF. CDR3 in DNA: TGTGCCAGCAGCCCAAGAGCGGGACAGGGGAACACCGGGGAGCTGTTTTTT.

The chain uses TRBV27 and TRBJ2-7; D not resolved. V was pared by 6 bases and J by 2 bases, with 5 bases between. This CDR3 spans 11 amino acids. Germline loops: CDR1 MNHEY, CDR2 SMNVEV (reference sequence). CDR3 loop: CASRNPYEQYF. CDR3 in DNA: TGTGCCAGCAGGAATCCCTACGAGCAGTACTTC.

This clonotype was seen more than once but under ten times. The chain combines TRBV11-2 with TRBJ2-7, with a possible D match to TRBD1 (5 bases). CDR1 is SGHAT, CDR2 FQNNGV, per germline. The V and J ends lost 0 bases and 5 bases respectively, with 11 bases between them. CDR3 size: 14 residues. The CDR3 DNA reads TGTGCCAGCAGCTTAGATGGCAGGGTCCACGAGCAGTACTTC. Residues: CASSLDGRVHEQYF.